These 26 T cell receptor beta chains were sequenced from one sample in a study of blood T cell repertoires in COVID-19. Clones were sequenced by immunoSEQ multiplex PCR, and TCRdb holds only the in-frame ones, with some missing. Counted here are 200,000 or so clones, 88% occurring once; the ten biggest clones make up roughly 2.7%. Sequencing input: PBMCs or T cells enriched from blood (not recorded which). These receptors were obtained from a woman aged 25 to 45 who had recovered from COVID-19.

J is TRBJ2-4 and V is TRBV7-2; 13 bases line up with TRBD2. Trimming took 5 bases from V and 1 from J; bases not matched to a gene: 8. This CDR3 comprises 18 residues. Germline assignment: CDR1 SGHTA and CDR2 FQGNSA. In DNA form, the CDR3 reads TGTGCCAGCAGCCAAACTAGCGGGGGGGCCACCGCCAAAAACATTCAGTACTTC. Translation: CASSQTSGGATAKNIQYF.

V gene TRBV28 combines with J gene TRBJ1-3; 10 bases fit TRBD1. This CDR3 comprises 16 residues. The germline CDR1 and CDR2 sequences are MDHEN and SYDVKM. Germline trimming cut 6 bases from V and 4 bases from J; bases unmatched to any gene: 9. The CDR3 coding sequence is TGTGCCAGCAGCCATACGGGACAGGGGAAAGGAAACACCATATATTTT. It translates to CASSHTGQGKGNTIYF. Based on the CDR3 plus reference TRBV28 and TRBJ1-3, the full variable domain is DVKVTQSSRYLVKRTGEKVFLECVQDMDHENMFWYRQDPGLGLRLIYFSYDVKMKEKGDIPEGYSVSREKKERFSLILESASTNQTSMYLCASSHTGQGKGNTIYFGEGSWLTVV.

Remarks on this clone: Other DNA sequences of this sample code for an identical CDR3. The V and J genes are TRBV19 and TRBJ1-1; the D gene is possibly TRBD1 (5 bases). CDR3 size: 13 residues. Germline V lookup: CDR1 LNHDA, CDR2 SQIVND (reference sequence). V lost 2 bases and J lost 1, with 5 bases in between. CDR3 DNA: TGTGCCAGTAGTATAACAGGGAACACTGAAGCTTTCTTT. Amino acid sequence: CASSITGNTEAFF. The full variable domain, its missing parts supplied by reference TRBV19 and TRBJ1-1, is DGGITQSPKYLFRKEGQNVTLSCEQNLNHDAMYWYRQDPGQGLRLIYYSQIVNDFQKGDIAEGYSVSREKKESFPLTVTSAQKNPTAFYLCASSITGNTEAFFGQGTRLTVV.

The gene calls are TRBV12-5 and TRBJ1-4; TRBD1 agrees at 11 bases. The germline V gene encodes CDR1 LGHNT and CDR2 FRNRAP. V lost 7 bases and J lost 0; bases outside the gene matches: 13. There are 19 residues in the CDR3. CDR3 loop: CASVLAWTGGFATNEKLFF. CDR3 DNA: TGTGCTAGTGTCCTAGCCTGGACAGGGGGCTTTGCAACTAATGAAAAACTGTTTTTT. Supplemented by reference TRBV12-5 and TRBJ1-4, the full variable domain reads DARVTQTPRHKVTEMGQEVTMRCQPILGHNTVFWYRQTMMQGLELLAYFRNRAPLDDSGMPKDRFSAEMPDATLATLKIQPSEPRDSAVYFCASVLAWTGGFATNEKLFFGSGTQLSVL.

The rearrangement joins TRBV4-3 to TRBJ2-3; 9 bases agree with TRBD2. With 0 bases clipped from V and 7 bases from J, the junction kept 11 bases outside the gene matches. The CDR3 covers 17 residues. Germline V gene data show CDR1 as LGHNA and CDR2 as YSLEER. The CDR3 loop reads CASSQDLMGGGDYTQYF. The DNA of the CDR3 is TGCGCCAGCAGCCAAGATTTGATGGGCGGGGGGGACTATACGCAGTATTTT.

This sequence joins TRBV6-2 or TRBV6-3 and TRBJ2-1; possibly TRBD2 for D (5 bases). The V and J ends lost 2 bases and 8 bases respectively, with 10 bases between them. The CDR3 length is 13 residues. CDR1 is MNHEY and CDR2 is SVGEGT in the germline V gene. The CDR3 is CASSYKAVDEQFF. The CDR3 DNA is TGTGCCAGCAGTTACAAAGCGGTCGATGAGCAGTTCTTC.

The count of this clone is one. The chain joins TRBV5-1 to TRBJ1-2, with D uncertain. The germline CDR1 and CDR2 sequences are SGHRS and YFSETQ. Trimming pared 4 bases from V and 2 bases from J, leaving 9 bases between. There are 13 residues in the CDR3. DNA of the CDR3: TGCGCCAGCAGCATTAGAGAAAACTATGGCTACACCTTC. It translates to CASSIRENYGYTF.

V gene TRBV15 combines with J gene TRBJ2-2; D not resolved. This CDR3 spans 16 amino acids. Germline-derived CDR1 and CDR2 are LNHNV and YYDKDF (reference sequence). Trimming removed 0 bases from V and 5 bases from J, with 13 bases in between. The CDR3 nucleotides read TGTGCCACCAGCAGAGATGCGGTCGGTGGGACCGGGGAGCTGTTTTTT. Translated, it gives CATSRDAVGGTGELFF.

This clone appeared once. This rearrangement joins TRBV5-4 to TRBJ2-1; possibly TRBD2 for D (6 bases). The germline gives CDR1 SGHNT, CDR2 YYREEE (reference sequence). V lost 4 bases to trimming and J lost 8 bases, with 19 bases between them. This CDR3 spans 15 amino acids. The CDR3 DNA follows: TGTGCCAGCAGCCCCGGGACTGCCAGTATGGATGAGCAGTTCTTC. It specifies CASSPGTASMDEQFF.

This chain uses TRBV21-1 with TRBJ2-7; the DNA was not compared with TRBD1, the D call given in the table. TRBV21-1 is a pseudogene locus. The CDR3 spans 16 residues. CDR3 sequence (DNA): TGTGCCAGCAGCAAAGGGCTAAGACAGGGGGAAAACGAGCAGTACTTC. Protein product: CASSKGLRQGENEQYF.

J is TRBJ2-2 and V is TRBV15, with TRBD2 as a possible D gene (6 bases). V gave up 2 bases and J gave up 5 bases, with 15 bases separating them. The CDR3 is 16 amino acids. The germline gives CDR1 LNHNV, CDR2 YYDKDF (reference sequence). The CDR3 region is CATSRYRRGGTGELFF. The CDR3 DNA follows: TGTGCCACCAGCAGATACCGGCGGGGAGGTACCGGGGAGCTGTTTTTT.

The chain couples TRBV19 to TRBJ2-1, with a possible D match to TRBD1 (5 bases). The CDR3 covers 13 residues. The V and J ends lost 5 bases and 3 bases respectively, with 8 bases between them. CDR1 and CDR2 from the germline V gene are LNHDA and SQIVND (reference sequence). For the CDR3, the DNA is TGTGCCAGTAGTCCAGGGAACTACAATGAGCAGTTCTTC. Translating it yields CASSPGNYNEQFF.

This chain connects TRBV5-5 to TRBJ1-3, with D possibly matching TRBD1 (5 bases). The CDR3 is made up of 16 amino acids. Trimming left V 2 bases short and J 3 bases short, with 15 bases between. The V gene's germline CDR1 is SGHKS and CDR2 YYEKEE (reference sequence). CDR3 protein: CASSLNSRAIGNTIYF. The CDR3 DNA follows: TGTGCCAGCAGCTTAAATAGCAGGGCGATTGGAAACACCATATATTTT. The full variable domain, in which reference TRBV5-5 and TRBJ1-3 provide the parts outside the CDR3, is DAGVTQSPTHLIKTRGQQVTLRCSPISGHKSVSWYQQVLGQGPQFIFQYYEKEERGRGNFPDRFSARQFPNYSSELNVNALLLGDSALYLCASSLNSRAIGNTIYFGEGSWLTVV.

Worth noting for this clone: An end of the junction differs from the germline gene, which may be a read error. The rearrangement joins TRBV5-1 to TRBJ2-3; a possible D gene is TRBD1 (6 bases). Germline CDR1 reads SGHRS; CDR2 reads YFSETQ. The CDR3 is 15 amino acids. The CDR3 DNA follows: TGCGCCAGCAGGTTGGACAGTCCTAGCACAGATACGCAGTATTTT. The encoded protein is CASRLDSPSTDTQYF.

The chain links TRBV4-1 to TRBJ2-3; perhaps TRBD1 as D (6 bases). Trimming removed 5 bases from V and 6 bases from J, with 12 bases in between. Germline V CDR1 and CDR2: MGHRA, YSYEKL. The CDR3 runs 13 residues. DNA for the CDR3: TGCGCCAGCAGCTTAACAGGGCAGGATACGCAGTATTTT. Protein: CASSLTGQDTQYF.

This clone was seen only a few times. This sequence joins TRBV7-2 and TRBJ2-5; 7 positions match TRBD2. From germline, CDR1 is SGHTA and CDR2 FQGNSA. The CDR3 length is 15 residues. The J segment lost 3 bases and the V segment lost 5 bases, leaving 9 bases of the junction unmatched. The CDR3 loop is CASSHGGLAEETQYF. In nucleotides, the CDR3 is TGTGCCAGCAGCCACGGAGGTCTAGCGGAAGAGACCCAGTACTTC.

This clone has only a few counts. The V gene is TRBV7-8, the J gene TRBJ2-7; TRBD2 might be the D (7 bases). Trimming shortened V by 5 bases and J by 0 bases, and 17 bases separated the two germline ends. The CDR3 consists of 16 residues. CDR1 SGHVS and CDR2 FQNEAQ come from the germline V gene. This CDR3 reads CASSERGGLSSYEQYF. The DNA of the CDR3 is TGTGCCAGCAGCGAGAGGGGGGGCCTTAGCTCCTACGAGCAGTACTTC.

This rearrangement joins TRBV5-4 to TRBJ1-1, with 7 bases that match TRBD1. V trimming: 4 bases; J trimming: 1 base; junction bases outside the gene matches: 7. This CDR3 has 15 amino acids. In germline, CDR1 is SGHNT, CDR2 YYREEE (reference sequence). CDR3 in amino acids: CASSHLDRKNTEAFF. For the CDR3, the DNA is TGTGCCAGCAGCCACTTGGACAGGAAGAACACTGAAGCTTTCTTT.

The genes are TRBV5-4 and TRBJ2-1; tentative D call: TRBD1 (6 bases). V was clipped by 2 bases and J by 5 bases, with 14 bases between them. Germline-derived CDR1 and CDR2 are SGHNT and YYREEE (reference sequence). The CDR3 has 15 amino acids. CDR3 loop: CASSFGTLQHNEQFF. The CDR3, as DNA: TGTGCCAGCAGCTTCGGGACACTCCAACACAATGAGCAGTTCTTC. Filled out from reference TRBV5-4 and TRBJ2-1, the complete variable domain reads ETGVTQSPTHLIKTRGQQVTLRCSSQSGHNTVSWYQQALGQGPQFIFQYYREEENGRGNFPPRFSGLQFPNYSSELNVNALELDDSALYLCASSFGTLQHNEQFFGPGTRLTVL.

The gene calls are TRBV19 and TRBJ1-5; D may be TRBD1 (5 bases). CDR1 is LNHDA and CDR2 is SQIVND in the germline V gene (reference sequence). This CDR3 is built from 15 residues. Trimming shortened V by 2 bases and J by 2 bases, and 10 bases separated the two germline ends. The DNA of the CDR3 is TGTGCCAGTAGTATAAGCAGGGCTGGCAATCAGCCCCAGCATTTT. Its translation: CASSISRAGNQPQHF.

This chain connects TRBV6-6 to TRBJ1-1; 11 bases are shared with TRBD1. J was trimmed by 4 bases and V by 5 bases; bases with no gene match: 15. The CDR3 spans 18 residues. Germline loops: CDR1 MNHNY, CDR2 SVGAGI (reference sequence). The CDR3 reads CASSPRTGGVVAVTEAFF. As DNA, the CDR3 is TGTGCCAGCAGTCCCCGGACAGGGGGCGTAGTAGCGGTCACTGAAGCTTTCTTT.

Here the CDR3 reads CASSLDGPGTGPFKGYTF. CDR3 DNA sequence: TGTGCCAGCAGCTTAGATGGCCCCGGGACAGGGCCCTTTAAAGGCTACACCTTC. This chain uses TRBV11-2 with TRBJ1-2, with 9 bases that match TRBD1. The germline gives CDR1 SGHAT, CDR2 FQNNGV. This CDR3 has 18 amino acids. The junction had 16 bases not matched to a gene; V was cut back by 0 bases and J by 8 bases.

The chain couples TRBV14 to TRBJ1-1, with no clear D. V was shortened by 5 bases and J by 6 bases, with 7 bases between the two germline ends. The CDR3 loop spans 11 amino acids. CDR1 SGHDN and CDR2 FVKESK come from the germline V gene. CDR3 amino acids: CASSEGAEAFF. The CDR3 nucleotides read TGTGCCAGCAGCGAGGGTGCTGAAGCTTTCTTT.

The chain uses TRBV6-1 and TRBJ1-2, with 7 bases aligning to TRBD1. In germline, CDR1 is MNHNS, CDR2 SASEGT. V shed 1 base, J shed 6 bases, and the junction held 8 bases outside the gene matches. The CDR3 has 15 amino acids. In DNA form, the CDR3 reads TGTGCCAGCAGTGAAGACAGGGGTCGGTTCGATGGCTACACCTTC. Translating it yields CASSEDRGRFDGYTF.

The sample holds a few counts of this clone. The V gene is TRBV4-1, the J gene TRBJ2-7; 8 bases agree with TRBD1. Germline assignment: CDR1 MGHRA and CDR2 YSYEKL. V shed 4 bases, J shed 0 bases, and the junction held 2 bases outside the gene matches. The CDR3 totals 14 residues. The CDR3 nucleotides are TGCGCCAGCAGCCCGGGACAGGACTCCTACGAGCAGTACTTC. Encoded protein: CASSPGQDSYEQYF.

V usage is TRBV2 and J usage is TRBJ1-5; D remains unclear. Germline values: CDR1 SNHLY, CDR2 FYNNEI. With 6 bases removed from V and 6 bases from J, the gap between germline ends came to 12 bases. This CDR3 contains 13 residues. The CDR3 sequence is CASRAFFGQPQHF. DNA of the CDR3: TGTGCCAGCAGAGCATTCTTCGGTCAGCCCCAGCATTTT. The full variable domain, rest sourced from reference TRBV2 and TRBJ1-5, is EPEVTQTPSHQVTQMGQEVILRCVPISNHLYFYWYRQILGQKVEFLVSFYNNEISEKSEIFDDQFSVERPDGSNFTLKIRSTKLEDSAMYFCASRAFFGQPQHFGDGTRLSIL.